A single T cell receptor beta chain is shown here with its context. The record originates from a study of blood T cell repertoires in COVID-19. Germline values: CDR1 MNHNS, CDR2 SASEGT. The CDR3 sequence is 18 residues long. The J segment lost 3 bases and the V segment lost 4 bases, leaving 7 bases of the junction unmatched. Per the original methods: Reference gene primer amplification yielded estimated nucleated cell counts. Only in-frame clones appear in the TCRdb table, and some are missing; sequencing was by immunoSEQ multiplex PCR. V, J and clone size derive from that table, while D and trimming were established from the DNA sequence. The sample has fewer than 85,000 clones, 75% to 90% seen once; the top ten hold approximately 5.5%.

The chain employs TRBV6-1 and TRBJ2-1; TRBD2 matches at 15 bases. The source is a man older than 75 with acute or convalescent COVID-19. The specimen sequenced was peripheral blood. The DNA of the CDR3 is TGTGCCAGCAGTGGCGGGACTAGCGGGAGGAGCTTCTACAATGAGCAGTTCTTC. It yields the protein CASSGGTSGRSFYNEQFF.